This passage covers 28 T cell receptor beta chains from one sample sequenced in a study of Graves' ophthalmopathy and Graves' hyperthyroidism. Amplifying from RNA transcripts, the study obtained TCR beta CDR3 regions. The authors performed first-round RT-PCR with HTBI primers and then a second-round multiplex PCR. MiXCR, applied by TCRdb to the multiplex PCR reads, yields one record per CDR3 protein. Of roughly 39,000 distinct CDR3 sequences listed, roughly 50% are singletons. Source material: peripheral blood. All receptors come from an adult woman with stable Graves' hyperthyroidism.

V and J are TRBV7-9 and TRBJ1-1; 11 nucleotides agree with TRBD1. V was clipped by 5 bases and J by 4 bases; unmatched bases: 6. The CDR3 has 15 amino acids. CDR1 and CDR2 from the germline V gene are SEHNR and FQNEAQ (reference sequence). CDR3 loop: CASSTGQGAGTEAFF. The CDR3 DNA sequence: TGTGCCAGCAGCACAGGACAGGGGGCCGGCACTGAAGCTTTCTTT.

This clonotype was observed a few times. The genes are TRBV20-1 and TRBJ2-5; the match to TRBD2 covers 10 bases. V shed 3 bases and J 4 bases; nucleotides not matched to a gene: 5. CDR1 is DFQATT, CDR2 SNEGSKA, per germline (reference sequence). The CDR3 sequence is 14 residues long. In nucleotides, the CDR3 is TGCAGTGCTAGTCCAAGCGGGAGGGCAGAGACCCAGTACTTC. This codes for CSASPSGRAETQYF.

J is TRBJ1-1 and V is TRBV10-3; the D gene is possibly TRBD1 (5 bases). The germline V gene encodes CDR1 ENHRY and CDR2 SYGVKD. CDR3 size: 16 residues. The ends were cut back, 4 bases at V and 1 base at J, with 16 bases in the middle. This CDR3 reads CAISAGTSPPNTEAFF. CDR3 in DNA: TGTGCCATCAGTGCGGGGACTTCCCCCCCGAACACTGAAGCTTTCTTT.

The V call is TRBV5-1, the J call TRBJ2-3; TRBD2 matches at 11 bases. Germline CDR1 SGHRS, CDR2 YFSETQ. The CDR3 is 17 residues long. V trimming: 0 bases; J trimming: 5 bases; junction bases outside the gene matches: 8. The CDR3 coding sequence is TGCGCCAGCAGCTTGGAGCTAGCGGGAGGTGTTATAGATACGCAGTATTTT. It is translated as CASSLELAGGVIDTQYF.

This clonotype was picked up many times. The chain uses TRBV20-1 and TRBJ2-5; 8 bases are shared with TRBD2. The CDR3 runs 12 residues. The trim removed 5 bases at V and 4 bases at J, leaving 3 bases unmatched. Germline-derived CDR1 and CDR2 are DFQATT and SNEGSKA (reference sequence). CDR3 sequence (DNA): TGCAGTGCTGGGCGGGGGGCAGAGACCCAGTACTTC. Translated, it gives CSAGRGAETQYF.

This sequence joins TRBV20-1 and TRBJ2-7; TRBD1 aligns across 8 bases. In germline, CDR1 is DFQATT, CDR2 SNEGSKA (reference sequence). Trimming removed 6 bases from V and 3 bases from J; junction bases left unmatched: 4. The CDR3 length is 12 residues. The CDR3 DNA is TGCAGTGCGGACAGGGTACGCTACGAGCAGTACTTC. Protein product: CSADRVRYEQYF.

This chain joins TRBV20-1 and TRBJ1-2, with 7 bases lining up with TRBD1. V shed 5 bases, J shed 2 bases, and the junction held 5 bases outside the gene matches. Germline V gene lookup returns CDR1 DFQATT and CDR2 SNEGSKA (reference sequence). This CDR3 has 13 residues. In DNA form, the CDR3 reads TGCAGTGCTGATCCGGGACAGAACTATGGCTACACCTTC. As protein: CSADPGQNYGYTF.

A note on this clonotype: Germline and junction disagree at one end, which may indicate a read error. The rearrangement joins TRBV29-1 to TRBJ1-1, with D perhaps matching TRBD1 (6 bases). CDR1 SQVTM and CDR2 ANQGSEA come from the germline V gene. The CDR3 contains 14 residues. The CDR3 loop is CSDGGHGMNTEASF. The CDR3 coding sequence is TGCAGCGACGGGGGACACGGAATGAACACTGAAGCTTCCTTT. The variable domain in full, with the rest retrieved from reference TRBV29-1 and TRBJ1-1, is SAVISQKPSRDICQRGTSLTIQCQVDSQVTMMFWYRQQPGQSLTLIATANQGSEATYESGFVIDKFPISRPNLTFSTLTVSNMSPEDSSIYLCSDGGHGMNTEASFGQGTRLTVV.

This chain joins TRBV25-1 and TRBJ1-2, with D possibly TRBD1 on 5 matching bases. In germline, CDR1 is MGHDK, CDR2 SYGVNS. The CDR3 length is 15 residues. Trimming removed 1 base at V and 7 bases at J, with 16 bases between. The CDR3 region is CASSESVTGISGYTF. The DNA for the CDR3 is TGTGCCAGCAGTGAATCAGTTACAGGCATAAGTGGCTACACCTTC.

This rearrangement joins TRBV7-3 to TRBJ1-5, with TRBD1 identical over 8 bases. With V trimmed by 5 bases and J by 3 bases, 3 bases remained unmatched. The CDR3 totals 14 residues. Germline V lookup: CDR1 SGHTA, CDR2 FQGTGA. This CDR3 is CASSPGQANQPQHF. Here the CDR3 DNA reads TGTGCCAGCAGCCCGGGACAGGCCAATCAGCCCCAGCATTTT.

CDR3 nucleotides: TGTGCCAGCAGCCCGGGAGGCCCTATCCGGGAGCTGTTTTTT. Amino acid sequence: CASSPGGPIRELFF. V is TRBV7-2 and J is TRBJ2-2, with 7 bases lining up with TRBD2. Germline V CDR1 and CDR2: SGHTA, FQGNSA. The ends lost 5 bases at V and 9 bases at J; junction bases unmatched: 9. CDR3 size: 14 residues.

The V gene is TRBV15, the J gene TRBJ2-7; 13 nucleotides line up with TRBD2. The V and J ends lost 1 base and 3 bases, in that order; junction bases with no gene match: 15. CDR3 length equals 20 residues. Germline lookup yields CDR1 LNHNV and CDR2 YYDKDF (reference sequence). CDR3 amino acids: CATSRAGGLAGPGGIYEQYF. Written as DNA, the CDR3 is TGTGCCACCAGCAGAGCGGGGGGACTAGCGGGGCCAGGGGGGATCTACGAGCAGTACTTC.

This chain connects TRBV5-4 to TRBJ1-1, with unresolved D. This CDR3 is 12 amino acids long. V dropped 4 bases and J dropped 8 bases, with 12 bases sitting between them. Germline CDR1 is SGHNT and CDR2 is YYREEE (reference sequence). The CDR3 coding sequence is TGTGCCAGCAGCCAGACGGGTACCGAAGCTTTCTTT. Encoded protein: CASSQTGTEAFF.

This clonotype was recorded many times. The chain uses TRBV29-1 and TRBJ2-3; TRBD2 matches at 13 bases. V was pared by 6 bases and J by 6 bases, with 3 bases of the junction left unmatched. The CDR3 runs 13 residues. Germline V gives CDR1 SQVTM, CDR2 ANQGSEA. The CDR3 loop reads CSVGLAGLDTQYF. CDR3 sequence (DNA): TGCAGCGTGGGACTAGCGGGACTGGATACGCAGTATTTT.

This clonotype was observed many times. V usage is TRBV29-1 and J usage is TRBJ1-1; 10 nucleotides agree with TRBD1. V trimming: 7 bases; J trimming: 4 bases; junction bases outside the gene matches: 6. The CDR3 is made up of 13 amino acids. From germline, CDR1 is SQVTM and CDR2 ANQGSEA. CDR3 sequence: CSDGGQGITEAFF. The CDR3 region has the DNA TGCAGCGACGGGGGACAGGGGATCACTGAAGCTTTCTTT.

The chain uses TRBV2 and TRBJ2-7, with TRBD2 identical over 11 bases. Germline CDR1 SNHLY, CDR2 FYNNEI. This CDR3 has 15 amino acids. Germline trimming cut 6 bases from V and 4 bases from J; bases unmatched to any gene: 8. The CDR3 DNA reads TGTGCCAGCAGGGGAGGGACTAGCGGTCCTTACGAGCAGTACTTC. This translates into CASRGGTSGPYEQYF.

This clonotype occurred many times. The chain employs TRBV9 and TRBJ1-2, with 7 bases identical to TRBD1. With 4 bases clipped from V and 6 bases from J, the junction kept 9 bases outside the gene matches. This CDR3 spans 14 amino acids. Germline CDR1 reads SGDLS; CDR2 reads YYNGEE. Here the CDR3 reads CASSPTGAWDGYTF. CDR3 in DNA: TGTGCCAGCAGCCCTACAGGGGCCTGGGATGGCTACACCTTC.

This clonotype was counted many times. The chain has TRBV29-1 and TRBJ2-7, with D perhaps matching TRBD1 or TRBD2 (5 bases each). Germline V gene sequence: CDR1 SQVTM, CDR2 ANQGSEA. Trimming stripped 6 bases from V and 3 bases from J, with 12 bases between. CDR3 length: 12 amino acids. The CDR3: CSVGDGFYEQYF. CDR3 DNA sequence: TGCAGCGTGGGGGACGGCTTCTACGAGCAGTACTTC.

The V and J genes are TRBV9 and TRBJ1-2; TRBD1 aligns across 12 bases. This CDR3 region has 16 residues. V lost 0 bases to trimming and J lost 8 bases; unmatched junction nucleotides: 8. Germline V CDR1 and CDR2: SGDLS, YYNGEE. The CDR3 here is CASSVGGTGGAAGYTF. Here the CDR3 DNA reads TGTGCCAGCAGCGTAGGCGGGACAGGGGGCGCGGCAGGCTACACCTTC. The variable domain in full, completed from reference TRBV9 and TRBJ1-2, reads DSGVTQTPKHLITATGQRVTLRCSPRSGDLSVYWYQQSLDQGLQFLIQYYNGEERAKGNILERFSAQQFPDLHSELNLSSLELGDSALYFCASSVGGTGGAAGYTFGSGTRLTVV.

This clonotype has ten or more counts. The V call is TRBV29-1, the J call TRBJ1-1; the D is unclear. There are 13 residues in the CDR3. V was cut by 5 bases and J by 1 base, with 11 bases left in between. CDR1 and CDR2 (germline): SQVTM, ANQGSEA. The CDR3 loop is CSVREVRNTEAFF. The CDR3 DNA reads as TGCAGCGTTCGCGAGGTCCGGAACACTGAAGCTTTCTTT. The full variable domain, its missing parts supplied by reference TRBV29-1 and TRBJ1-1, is SAVISQKPSRDICQRGTSLTIQCQVDSQVTMMFWYRQQPGQSLTLIATANQGSEATYESGFVIDKFPISRPNLTFSTLTVSNMSPEDSSIYLCSVREVRNTEAFFGQGTRLTVV.

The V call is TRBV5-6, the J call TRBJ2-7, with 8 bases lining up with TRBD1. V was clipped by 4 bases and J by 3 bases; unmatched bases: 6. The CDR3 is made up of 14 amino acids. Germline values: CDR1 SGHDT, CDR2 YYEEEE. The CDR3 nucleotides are TGTGCCAGCAGCGGGGGACAGGCGATCTACGAGCAGTACTTC. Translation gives CASSGGQAIYEQYF.

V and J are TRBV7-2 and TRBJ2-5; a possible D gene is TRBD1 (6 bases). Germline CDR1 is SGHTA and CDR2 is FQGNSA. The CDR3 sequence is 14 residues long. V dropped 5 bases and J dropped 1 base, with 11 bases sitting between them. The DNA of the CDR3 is TGTGCCAGCAGCCAGGACAGTTTCCAAGAGACCCAGTACTTC. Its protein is CASSQDSFQETQYF.

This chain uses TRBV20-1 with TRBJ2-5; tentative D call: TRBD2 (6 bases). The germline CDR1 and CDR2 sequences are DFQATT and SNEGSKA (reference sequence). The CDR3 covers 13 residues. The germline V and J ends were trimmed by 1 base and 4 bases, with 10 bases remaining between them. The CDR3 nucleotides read TGCAGTGCTAGAGGTCTAGCGAGAGAGACCCAGTACTTC. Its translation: CSARGLARETQYF.

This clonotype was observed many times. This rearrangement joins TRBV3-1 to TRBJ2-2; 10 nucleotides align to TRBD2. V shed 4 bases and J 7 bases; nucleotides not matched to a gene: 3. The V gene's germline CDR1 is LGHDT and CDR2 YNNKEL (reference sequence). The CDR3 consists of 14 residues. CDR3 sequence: CASSLLAGLGELFF. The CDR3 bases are TGTGCCAGCAGCCTACTAGCGGGACTCGGGGAGCTGTTTTTT. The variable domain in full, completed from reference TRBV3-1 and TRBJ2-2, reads DTAVSQTPKYLVTQMGNDKSIKCEQNLGHDTMYWYKQDSKKFLKIMFSYNNKELIINETVPNRFSPKSPDKAHLNLHINSLELGDSAVYFCASSLLAGLGELFFGEGSRLTVL.

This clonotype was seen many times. In DNA, the CDR3 is TGTGCCAGTAGTATAGAGGGGGTGAGCAATCAGCCCCAGCATTTT. It translates to CASSIEGVSNQPQHF. The rearrangement joins TRBV19 to TRBJ1-5, with D possibly TRBD1 on 5 matching bases. This CDR3 spans 15 amino acids. Germline V gene data show CDR1 as LNHDA and CDR2 as SQIVND (reference sequence). Trimming took 0 bases from V and 1 from J, leaving 7 bases between them.

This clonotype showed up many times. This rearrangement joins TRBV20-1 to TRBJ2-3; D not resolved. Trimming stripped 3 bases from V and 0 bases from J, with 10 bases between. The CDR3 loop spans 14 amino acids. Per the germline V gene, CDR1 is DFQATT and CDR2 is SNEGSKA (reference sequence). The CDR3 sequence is CSARWTRSTDTQYF. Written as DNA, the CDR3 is TGCAGTGCTAGGTGGACCCGCAGCACAGATACGCAGTATTTT.

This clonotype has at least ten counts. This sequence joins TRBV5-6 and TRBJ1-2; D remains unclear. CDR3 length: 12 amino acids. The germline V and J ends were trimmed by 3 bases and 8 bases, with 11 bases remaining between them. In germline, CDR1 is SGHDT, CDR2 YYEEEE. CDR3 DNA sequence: TGTGCCAGCAGCTCGCGCGGGCACGGCTACACCTTC. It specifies CASSSRGHGYTF.

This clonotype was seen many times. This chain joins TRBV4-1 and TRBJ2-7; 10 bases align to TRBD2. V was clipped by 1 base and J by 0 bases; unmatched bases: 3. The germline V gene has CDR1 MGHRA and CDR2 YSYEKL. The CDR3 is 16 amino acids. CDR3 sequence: CASSQGLAGLSYEQYF. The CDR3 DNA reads TGCGCCAGCAGCCAAGGACTAGCGGGTCTCTCCTACGAGCAGTACTTC.